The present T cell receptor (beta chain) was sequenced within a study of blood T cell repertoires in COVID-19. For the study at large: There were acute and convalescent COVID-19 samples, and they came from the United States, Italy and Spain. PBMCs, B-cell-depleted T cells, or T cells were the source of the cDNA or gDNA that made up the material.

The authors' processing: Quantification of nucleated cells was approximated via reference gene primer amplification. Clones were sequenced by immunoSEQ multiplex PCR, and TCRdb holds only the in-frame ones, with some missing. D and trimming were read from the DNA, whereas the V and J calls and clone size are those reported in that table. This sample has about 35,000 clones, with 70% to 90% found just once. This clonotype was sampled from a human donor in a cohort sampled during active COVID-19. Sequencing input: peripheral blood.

CDR3 DNA sequence: TGTGCCAGCAGTACAACCGCATCTCATGGCTACACCTTC. It is translated as CASSTTASHGYTF. This sequence joins TRBV6-2 or TRBV6-3 and TRBJ1-2; D gene uncertain. CDR3 size: 13 residues. Germline V gives CDR1 MNHEY, CDR2 SVGEGT. V was cut by 5 bases and J by 6 bases, with 13 bases left in between.